A single sample is the source of the 22 T cell receptor beta chains below, sequenced in a study of T cell repertoires in cytomegalovirus infection. The antigens these receptors bind are not known. TCRdb processed the reads anew with MiXCR; each CDR3 protein has one entry. The sample contains approximately 340,000 distinct CDR3 sequences, 25% to 30% of which appear only once. The sequences come from cultured PBMCs, collected from culture after CMV antigen stimulation. All receptors derive from a human donor in good health (CMV status not recorded). Some clones in this sample may be carry-over from other donors' samples.

This sequence joins TRBV7-3 and TRBJ1-1; TRBD1 agrees at 10 bases. This CDR3 is built from 14 residues. CDR1 is SGHTA, CDR2 FQGTGA, per germline. Losses at the gene ends were 3 bases for V and 5 bases for J; bases not matched to a gene: 3. CDR3 in amino acids: CASSFGQGGTEAFF. Here the CDR3 DNA reads TGTGCCAGCAGCTTTGGACAGGGGGGGACTGAAGCTTTCTTT.

The table lists this clonotype with many counts. V usage is TRBV7-2 and J usage is TRBJ2-1; unclear D gene. V was cut by 7 bases and J by 3 bases, with 13 bases left in between. Germline values: CDR1 SGHTA, CDR2 FQGNSA. The CDR3 is made up of 14 amino acids. CDR3 region: CASTPGFRYNEQFF. CDR3 in DNA: TGTGCCAGCACCCCGGGTTTCCGCTACAATGAGCAGTTCTTC.

J is TRBJ1-2 and V is TRBV5-1; D gene uncertain. V lost 3 bases, J lost 5 bases, and 14 bases lay in between. CDR1 and CDR2 (germline): SGHRS, YFSETQ. The CDR3 is 14 residues long. DNA for the CDR3: TGCGCCAGCAGCTCGGACGGCCGAACTTATGGCTACACCTTC. It is translated as CASSSDGRTYGYTF. The variable domain in full, with the rest retrieved from reference TRBV5-1 and TRBJ1-2, is KAGVTQTPRYLIKTRGQQVTLSCSPISGHRSVSWYQQTPGQGLQFLFEYFSETQRNKGNFPGRFSGRQFSNSRSEMNVSTLELGDSALYLCASSSDGRTYGYTFGSGTRLTVV.

This clonotype was counted only a few times. V is TRBV28 and J is TRBJ1-4, with 7 bases that match TRBD1. V lost 1 base and J lost 8; bases outside the gene matches: 7. CDR1 and CDR2 (germline): MDHEN, SYDVKM. The CDR3 loop spans 15 amino acids. For the CDR3, the DNA is TGTGCCAGCAGTTTATTGACAGGGTCTGGGGAAAAACTGTTTTTT. Translation gives CASSLLTGSGEKLFF.

This clonotype showed up just a few times. The V call is TRBV4-2, the J call TRBJ2-7; 9 bases are a match to TRBD2. V shed 1 base, J shed 3 bases, and the junction held 7 bases outside the gene matches. The CDR3 is 16 amino acids. The germline CDR1 and CDR2 sequences are LGHNA and YNFKEQ. CDR3 nucleotide sequence: TGTGCCAGCAGCCAAGTGGCTAGCGGGAATAACTACGAGCAGTACTTC. Translating it yields CASSQVASGNNYEQYF.

This clonotype was recorded many times. The J gene is TRBJ2-1, the V gene TRBV7-8; D not certain. Trimming took 3 bases from V and 2 from J, leaving 8 bases between them. Germline values: CDR1 SGHVS, CDR2 FQNEAQ. This CDR3 contains 14 residues. The CDR3 region has the DNA TGTGCCAGCAGCTTGGCGCGCCCCTACAATGAGCAGTTCTTC. This codes for CASSLARPYNEQFF.

Here the CDR3 reads CASSSPRVFGNTIYF. The CDR3 DNA reads TGTGCCAGCAGTTCCCCCAGGGTTTTTGGAAACACCATATATTTT. This chain connects TRBV6-1 to TRBJ1-3, with D tentatively TRBD1 (5 bases). V lost 5 bases and J 3 bases, leaving 14 bases between the germline ends. CDR3 length equals 15 residues. Germline CDR1 reads MNHNS; CDR2 reads SASEGT.

This clonotype was picked up many times. The gene calls are TRBV20-1 and TRBJ1-1; 7 nucleotides match TRBD1. Looked up from germline, CDR1 is DFQATT and CDR2 is SNEGSKA (reference sequence). With 3 bases clipped from V and 3 bases from J, the junction kept 7 bases outside the gene matches. CDR3 length: 14 amino acids. The CDR3 sequence: CSASPPDRDTEAFF. In DNA, the CDR3 is TGCAGTGCTAGCCCCCCCGACAGGGACACTGAAGCTTTCTTT.

Note on this clonotype: A read error may explain this, as a much larger clone is one base away. V gene TRBV7-6 combines with J gene TRBJ2-5; 7 nucleotides align to TRBD2. Unmatched junction bases numbered 2, after V lost 2 bases and J lost 5 bases. Germline loops: CDR1 SGHVS, CDR2 FNYEAQ. This CDR3 contains 13 residues. CDR3 protein: CASSLWGGETQYF. In DNA, the CDR3 is TGTGCCAGCAGCTTATGGGGGGGGGAGACCCAGTACTTC.

The chain uses TRBV5-1 and TRBJ2-7; TRBD1 aligns across 7 bases. This CDR3 spans 15 amino acids. The junction had 11 bases not matched to a gene; V was cut back by 5 bases and J by 3 bases. Germline CDR1 is SGHRS and CDR2 is YFSETQ. CDR3 in amino acids: CASSSGQAIRYEQYF. The CDR3 DNA sequence: TGCGCCAGCAGTTCCGGACAGGCGATCCGCTACGAGCAGTACTTC.

This clonotype is a singleton in its sample. The rearrangement joins TRBV7-9 to TRBJ2-7, with 7 positions matching TRBD1. CDR1 and CDR2 (germline): SEHNR, FQNEAQ (reference sequence). Trimming cost V 5 bases and J 5 bases; bases outside gene matches: 6. The CDR3 spans 13 residues. The CDR3 reads CASSPKGAHEQYF. The CDR3 nucleotides are TGTGCCAGCAGCCCCAAGGGGGCCCACGAGCAGTACTTC. Full variable domain (outside the CDR3, taken from reference TRBV7-9 and TRBJ2-7): DTGVSQNPRHKITKRGQNVTFRCDPISEHNRLYWYRQTLGQGPEFLTYFQNEAQLEKSRLLSDRFSAERPKGSFSTLEIQRTEQGDSAMYLCASSPKGAHEQYFGPGTRLTVT.

The chain joins TRBV10-3 to TRBJ1-1, with 7 nucleotides matching TRBD1. Looked up from germline, CDR1 is ENHRY and CDR2 is SYGVKD. V lost 8 bases to trimming and J lost 2 bases; unmatched junction nucleotides: 5. The length of the CDR3 is 13 residues. This chain's CDR3 is CAIATGINTEAFF. The CDR3 DNA reads as TGTGCCATCGCGACAGGGATAAACACTGAAGCTTTCTTT.

This clonotype was observed a few times. The chain combines TRBV10-3 with TRBJ2-1; TRBD2 matches 10 bases. Unmatched junction bases numbered 5, after V lost 3 bases and J lost 3 bases. In germline, CDR1 is ENHRY, CDR2 SYGVKD. The CDR3 is made up of 16 amino acids. The DNA of the CDR3 is TGTGCCATCAGTGAAGCGACTAGCGGGCTCTACAATGAGCAGTTCTTC. Amino acid sequence: CAISEATSGLYNEQFF.

The V call is TRBV9, the J call TRBJ1-5; perhaps TRBD1 as D (6 bases). The CDR3 runs 13 residues. The V end was cut by 3 bases, the J end by 4 bases, with 8 bases between. CDR1 is SGDLS, CDR2 YYNGEE, per germline. As DNA, the CDR3 is TGTGCCAGCAGCGAGGGGGAAAATCAGCCCCAGCATTTT. It specifies CASSEGENQPQHF.

This clonotype was detected a few times. V usage is TRBV6-2 or TRBV6-3 and J usage is TRBJ1-4, with a tentative D call TRBD1 (5 bases). The CDR3 is 15 residues long. The V end was cut by 2 bases, the J end by 6 bases, with 13 bases between. CDR1 and CDR2 (germline): MNHEY, SVGEGT. This chain's CDR3 is CASSYGSGGDEKLFF. The CDR3 nucleotides are TGTGCCAGCAGTTACGGCTCCGGAGGGGATGAAAAACTGTTTTTT.

This clonotype was counted many times. The chain couples TRBV12-3 or TRBV12-4 to TRBJ2-3, with 10 bases fitting TRBD2. The CDR3 consists of 14 residues. Trimming took 5 bases from V and 4 from J; bases not matched to a gene: 3. Here the CDR3 DNA reads TGTGCCAGCAGTCCGGGACTAGCGTCAGATACGCAGTATTTT. Its protein is CASSPGLASDTQYF.

The V call is TRBV7-3, the J call TRBJ2-2, with 9 nucleotides matching TRBD1. CDR3 length equals 17 residues. J lost 5 bases, V lost 1 base, and 8 bases had no gene match. CDR1 is SGHTA and CDR2 is FQGTGA in the germline V gene. CDR3 amino acids: CASSLKGGDRDTGELFF. The CDR3 region has the DNA TGTGCCAGCAGCTTAAAAGGGGGGGACAGGGATACCGGGGAGCTGTTTTTT.

This chain uses TRBV6-1 with TRBJ1-2, with D possibly being TRBD1 (6 bases). CDR1 MNHNS and CDR2 SASEGT come from the germline V gene. The germline V and J ends were trimmed by 10 bases and 8 bases, with 8 bases remaining between them. The CDR3 spans 9 residues. Written as DNA, the CDR3 is TGTGCCATTACAGGGGGCTACACCTTC. Protein: CAITGGYTF.

This clonotype was seen many times. The chain is built from TRBV19 and TRBJ2-2; no clear D. Trimming removed 6 bases from V and 1 base from J, with 6 bases in between. The CDR3 loop spans 13 amino acids. Germline loops: CDR1 LNHDA, CDR2 SQIVND (reference sequence). The CDR3 nucleotides are TGTGCCAGTAGGAGGCAGAACACCGGGGAGCTGTTTTTT. Translating gives CASRRQNTGELFF.

This chain links TRBV19 with TRBJ2-3; D may be TRBD1 (6 bases). Looked up from germline, CDR1 is LNHDA and CDR2 is SQIVND (reference sequence). The CDR3 is 17 residues long. The V end was cut by 10 bases, the J end by 6 bases, with 29 bases between. The CDR3 bases are TGTGCCACCGGAGAGAACAGGGCGCCGATCATTGATGATACGCAGTATTTT. Encoded protein: CATGENRAPIIDDTQYF. The full variable domain, rest sourced from reference TRBV19 and TRBJ2-3, is DGGITQSPKYLFRKEGQNVTLSCEQNLNHDAMYWYRQDPGQGLRLIYYSQIVNDFQKGDIAEGYSVSREKKESFPLTVTSAQKNPTAFYLCATGENRAPIIDDTQYFGPGTRLTVL.

This clonotype has only a few counts. The J gene is TRBJ2-3, the V gene TRBV5-1; 9 bases map to TRBD2. The CDR3 is 17 residues long. CDR1 and CDR2 from the germline V gene are SGHRS and YFSETQ. V gave up 5 bases and J gave up 8 bases; unmatched junction bases: 18. The CDR3 protein is CASSTGRREGLLGTQYF. DNA of the CDR3: TGCGCCAGCAGTACGGGGCGGCGGGAGGGCCTCCTCGGTACGCAGTATTTT.

The rearrangement joins TRBV20-1 to TRBJ2-5; the D is unclear. From germline, CDR1 is DFQATT and CDR2 SNEGSKA (reference sequence). V was cut by 1 base and J by 2 bases, with 8 bases left in between. The CDR3 runs 13 residues. CDR3 bases: TGCAGTGCTAGAGTGGGCAGGCAAGAGACCCAGTACTTC. Encoded protein: CSARVGRQETQYF.